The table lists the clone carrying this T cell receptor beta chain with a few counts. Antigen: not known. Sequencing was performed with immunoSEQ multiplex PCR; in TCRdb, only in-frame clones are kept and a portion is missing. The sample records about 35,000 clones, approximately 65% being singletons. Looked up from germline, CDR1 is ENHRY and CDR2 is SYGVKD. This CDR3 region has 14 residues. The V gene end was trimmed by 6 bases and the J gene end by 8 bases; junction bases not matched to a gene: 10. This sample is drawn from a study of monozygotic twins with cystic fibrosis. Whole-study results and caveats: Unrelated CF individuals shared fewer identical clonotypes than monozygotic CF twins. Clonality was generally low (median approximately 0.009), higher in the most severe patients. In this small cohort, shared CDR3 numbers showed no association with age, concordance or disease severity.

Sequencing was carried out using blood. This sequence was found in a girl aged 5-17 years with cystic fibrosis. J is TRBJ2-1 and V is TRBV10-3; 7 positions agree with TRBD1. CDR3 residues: CAIRGQMGVDEQFF. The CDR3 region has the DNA TGTGCCATCAGGGGACAGATGGGAGTCGATGAGCAGTTCTTC.